The subject of this entry is one TCR beta chain. What it binds is not known. Data came from immunoSEQ multiplex PCR; TCRdb stores just in-frame clones and leaves some out. The table records about 240,000 clones, around 88% of them present only once. This record belongs to a study of cytomegalovirus exposure and HLA in healthy donors. The study, taken as a whole, reports: Some TCR beta chains (roughly 150 of them) were listed as cytomegalovirus-associated. The study found most TCR sequences rare, yet found some public TCRs in many donors. Reports described diagnosis of cytomegalovirus status by the classifier as highly specific and sensitive.

The donors formed part of the approximately 120-subject validation cohort, distinct from the roughly 620-subject first cohort. Germline assignment: CDR1 MGHRA and CDR2 YSYEKL. This CDR3 has 18 residues. The V gene end was trimmed by 4 bases and the J gene end by 5 bases; junction bases not matched to a gene: 13. Sample: PBMCs. The genes are TRBV4-1 and TRBJ2-3; 12 bases align to TRBD2. The TCR sequence derives from a woman younger than 45 in good health and CMV-seropositive. As DNA, the CDR3 is TGCGCCAGCAGCCGCGGATCAGGACTAGCGGGAAAAGGAGATACGCAGTATTTT. Protein sequence: CASSRGSGLAGKGDTQYF.